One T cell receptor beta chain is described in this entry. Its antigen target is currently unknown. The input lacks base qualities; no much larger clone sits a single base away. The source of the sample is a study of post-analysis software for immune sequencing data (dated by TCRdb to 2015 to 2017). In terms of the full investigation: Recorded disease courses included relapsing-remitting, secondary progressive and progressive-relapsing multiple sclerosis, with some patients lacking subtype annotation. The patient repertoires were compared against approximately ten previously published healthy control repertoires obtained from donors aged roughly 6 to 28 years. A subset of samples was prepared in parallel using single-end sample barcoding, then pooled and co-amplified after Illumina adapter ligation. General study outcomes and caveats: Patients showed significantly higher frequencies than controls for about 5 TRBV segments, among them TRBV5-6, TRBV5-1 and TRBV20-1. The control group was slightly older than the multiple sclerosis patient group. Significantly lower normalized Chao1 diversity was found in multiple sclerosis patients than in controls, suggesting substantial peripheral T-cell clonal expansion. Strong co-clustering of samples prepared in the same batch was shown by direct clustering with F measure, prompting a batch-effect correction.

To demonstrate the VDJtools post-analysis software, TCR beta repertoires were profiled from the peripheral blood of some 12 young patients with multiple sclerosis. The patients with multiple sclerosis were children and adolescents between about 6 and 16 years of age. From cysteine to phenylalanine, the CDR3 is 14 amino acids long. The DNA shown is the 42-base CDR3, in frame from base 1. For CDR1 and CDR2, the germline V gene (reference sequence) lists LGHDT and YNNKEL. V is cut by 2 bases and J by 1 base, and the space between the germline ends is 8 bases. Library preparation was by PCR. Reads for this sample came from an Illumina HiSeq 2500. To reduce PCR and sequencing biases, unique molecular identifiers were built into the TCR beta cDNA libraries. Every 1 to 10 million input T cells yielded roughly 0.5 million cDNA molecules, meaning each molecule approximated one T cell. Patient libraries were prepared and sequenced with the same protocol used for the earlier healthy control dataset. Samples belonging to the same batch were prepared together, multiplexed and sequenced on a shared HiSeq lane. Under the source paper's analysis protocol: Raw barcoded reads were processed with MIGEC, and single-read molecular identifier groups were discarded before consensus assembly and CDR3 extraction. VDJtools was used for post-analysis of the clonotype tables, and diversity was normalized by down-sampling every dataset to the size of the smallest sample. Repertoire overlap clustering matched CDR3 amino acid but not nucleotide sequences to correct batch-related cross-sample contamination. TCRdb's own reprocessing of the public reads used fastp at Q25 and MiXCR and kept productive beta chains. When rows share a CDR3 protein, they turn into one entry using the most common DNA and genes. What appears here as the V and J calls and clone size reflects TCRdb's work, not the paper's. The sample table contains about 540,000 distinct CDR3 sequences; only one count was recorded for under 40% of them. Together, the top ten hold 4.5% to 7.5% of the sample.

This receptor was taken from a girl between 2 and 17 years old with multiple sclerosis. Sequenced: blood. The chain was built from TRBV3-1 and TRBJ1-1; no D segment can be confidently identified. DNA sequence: TGTGCCAGCAGCCAATCACATAGGAACACTGAAGCTTTCTTT. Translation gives CASSQSHRNTEAFF. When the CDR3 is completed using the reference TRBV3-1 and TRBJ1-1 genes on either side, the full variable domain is DTAVSQTPKYLVTQMGNDKSIKCEQNLGHDTMYWYKQDSKKFLKIMFSYNNKELIINETVPNRFSPKSPDKAHLNLHINSLELGDSAVYFCASSQSHRNTEAFFGQGTRLTVV.